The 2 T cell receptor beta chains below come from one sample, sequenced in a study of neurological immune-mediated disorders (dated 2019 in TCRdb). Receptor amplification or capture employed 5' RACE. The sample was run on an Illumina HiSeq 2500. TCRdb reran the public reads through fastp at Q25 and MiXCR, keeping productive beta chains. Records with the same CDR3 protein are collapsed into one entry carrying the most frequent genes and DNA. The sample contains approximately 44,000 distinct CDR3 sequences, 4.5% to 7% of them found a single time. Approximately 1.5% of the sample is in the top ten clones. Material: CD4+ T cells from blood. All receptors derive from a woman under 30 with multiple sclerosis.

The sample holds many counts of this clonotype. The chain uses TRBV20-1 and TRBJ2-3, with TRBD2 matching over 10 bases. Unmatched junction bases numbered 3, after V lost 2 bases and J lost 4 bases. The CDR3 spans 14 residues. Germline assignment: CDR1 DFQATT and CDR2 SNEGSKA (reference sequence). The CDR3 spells CSARSGGAADTQYF. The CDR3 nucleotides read TGCAGTGCTAGAAGCGGGGGGGCCGCAGATACGCAGTATTTT.

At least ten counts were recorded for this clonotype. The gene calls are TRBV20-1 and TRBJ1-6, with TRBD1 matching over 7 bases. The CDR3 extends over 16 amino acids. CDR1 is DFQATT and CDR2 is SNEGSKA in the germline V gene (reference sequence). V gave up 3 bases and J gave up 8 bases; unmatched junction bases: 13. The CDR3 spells CSASGRGTPWHSPLHF. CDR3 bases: TGCAGTGCTAGTGGCAGGGGGACCCCCTGGCATTCACCCCTCCACTTT.